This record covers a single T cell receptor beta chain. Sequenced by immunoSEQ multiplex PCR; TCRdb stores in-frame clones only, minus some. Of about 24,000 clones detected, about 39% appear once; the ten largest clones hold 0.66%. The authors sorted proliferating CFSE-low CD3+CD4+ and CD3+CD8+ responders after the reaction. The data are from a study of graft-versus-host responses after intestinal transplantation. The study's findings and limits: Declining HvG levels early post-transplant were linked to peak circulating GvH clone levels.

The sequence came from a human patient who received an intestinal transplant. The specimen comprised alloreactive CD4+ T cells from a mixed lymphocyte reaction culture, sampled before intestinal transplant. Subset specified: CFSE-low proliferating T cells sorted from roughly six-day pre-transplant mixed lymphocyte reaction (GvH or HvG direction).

The CDR3 DNA reads TGTGCCAGCAGTTGGACTAGCGGGCCACCCTACGAGCAGTACTTC. This codes for CASSWTSGPPYEQYF. The rearrangement links TRBV6-5 to TRBJ2-7; the match to TRBD2 covers 11 bases. CDR3 length: 15 amino acids. V was clipped by 4 bases and J by 2 bases; unmatched bases: 4. In germline, CDR1 is MNHEY, CDR2 SVGAGI.